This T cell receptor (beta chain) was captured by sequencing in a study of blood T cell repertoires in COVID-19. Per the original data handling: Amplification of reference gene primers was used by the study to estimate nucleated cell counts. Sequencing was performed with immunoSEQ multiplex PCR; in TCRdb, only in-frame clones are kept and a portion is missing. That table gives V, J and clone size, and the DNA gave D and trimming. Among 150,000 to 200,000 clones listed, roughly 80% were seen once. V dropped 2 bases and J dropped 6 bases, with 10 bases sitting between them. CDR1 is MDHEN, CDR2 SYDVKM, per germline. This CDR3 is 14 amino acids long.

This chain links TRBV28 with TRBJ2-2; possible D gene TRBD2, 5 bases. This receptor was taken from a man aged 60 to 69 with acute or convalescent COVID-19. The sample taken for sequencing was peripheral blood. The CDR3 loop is CASSLEGTSGELFF. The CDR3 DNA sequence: TGTGCCAGCAGTTTAGAGGGAACCTCCGGGGAGCTGTTTTTT.